The clone carrying this TCR beta chain occurred a few times. Antigen specificity is unknown. This entry belongs to a study of neurological immune-mediated disorders. The study's findings and limits: Phylogenetic grouping assigned the repertoires of 18 of 34 multiple sclerosis patients to a single cluster of related CDR3 sequences. This cluster may be a repertoire-level signature.

The cDNA was generated by 5'RACE with 10-nucleotide random UMIs. Over 160 million TCR-beta sequences from 15-18 subjects came from every sequencing run. Each CDR3 protein is one row after TCRdb ran MiXCR on the 5' RACE reads. The repertoire holds about 20,000 distinct CDR3 sequences, with roughly 2.6% as singletons. V was cut by 0 bases and J by 4 bases, with 14 bases left in between. Germline-derived CDR1 and CDR2 are SGDLS and YYNGEE. The CDR3 is made up of 16 amino acids. The chain links TRBV9 to TRBJ1-3; tentative D call: TRBD1 (5 bases). Sequencing used PBMCs. This clonotype originated in a woman between 18 and 29 years old with multiple sclerosis. This CDR3 reads CASSVEGAGSGNTIYF. In DNA, the CDR3 is TGTGCCAGCAGCGTAGAAGGGGCTGGTTCCGGAAACACCATATATTTT. The whole variable domain, remainder taken from reference TRBV9 and TRBJ1-3, is DSGVTQTPKHLITATGQRVTLRCSPRSGDLSVYWYQQSLDQGLQFLIQYYNGEERAKGNILERFSAQQFPDLHSELNLSSLELGDSALYFCASSVEGAGSGNTIYFGEGSWLTVV.